This T cell receptor beta chain was found in a study of a mutant IDH1 vaccine in newly diagnosed glioma (dated by TCRdb to about 2021). Regarding the study in general: In the chemotherapy-containing groups, vaccination started alongside temozolomide cycles, whereas in patients who had radiotherapy alone it started 4-6 weeks after radiotherapy. Of the approximately 33 patients who were treated, around 62% were male and around 40% were female, and the mean age was around 43 years. Prior to enrollment, standard therapy consisting of radiotherapy alone, temozolomide alone, or radiochemotherapy with temozolomide had been administered to patients, with the combination being received by most patients. The week-35 safety follow-up was designated visit V12, and the week-47 end of study was designated visit V13. Peripheral blood was drawn at six visits: V03 (baseline), V05, V07, V10, V12 and V13. For exploratory analyses, 25 to 30 treated patients had longitudinal TCRB deep sequencing done wherever samples were available. Broad study findings and their caveats: The authors stated that sample limitations prevented analyses of patient blood samples from being reproduced. Immune responses induced by the vaccine were seen in roughly 95% of patients across multiple MHC alleles. Selection of PBMC samples for TCRB deep sequencing was based on availability. Pseudoprogression appeared unrelated to alterations in the top peripheral T cell clonotypes detected by TCRB sequencing.

The time point label here, explained by the study, means: week 35, safety follow-up. Every vaccine dose consisted of 300 ug of a 20-mer mutant IDH1 peptide in Montanide, administered subcutaneously together with topical imiquimod. Patients were given eight vaccinations, in weeks 1, 3, 5, 7, 11, 15, 19 and 23, which matched visits V03 through V10. Newly diagnosed WHO grade 3 or 4 IDH1-mutant astrocytomas showing loss of nuclear ATRX were present in the donors. The samples were drawn from NOA16, a multicentre, single-arm, open-label phase I trial in Germany that tested a mutant IDH1 peptide vaccine in humans for the first time. The DNeasy Blood and Tissue Kit was used to extract genomic DNA from EDTA blood for TCRB sequencing. The CDR3 starts with the cysteine, ends with the phenylalanine, and has 17 residues. Of all the DNA, just the CDR3 is kept, 51 bases in frame from base 1. CDR1 MGHRA and CDR2 YSYEKL are derived from the germline V gene. V was cut back by 3 bases and J by 0 bases, leaving a gap of 16 bases between them.

Libraries were built with the immunoSEQ multiplex PCR assay. Rearranged TCR beta chain sequences were amplified using the hsTCRB Kit according to the manufacturer's protocol. TCRB libraries were sequenced on an Illumina MiSeq. Turning to the authors' computational methods: The proprietary platform of the kit vendor was used for demultiplexing, trimming and gene mapping. As stored in TCRdb, this immuneACCESS dataset retains in-frame rearrangements with V and J assigned. A fraction of the clones does not appear; measured against another copy, unresolved V genes explain less than half of the discrepancy, and the remainder lacks a known reason. The V and J calls and clone size were taken over from that table, and D and trimming were inferred from the DNA. The sample table contains 25,000 to 40,000 clones; only one count was recorded for roughly 78% of them. The leading ten clones occupy 11% of the sample.

As to this clone: The clone's antigen remains unknown. Per-base qualities were not stored, and no clone one base away is much larger.

The sequence links TRBV4-1 to TRBJ2-3, with the identity of the D gene unclear. The sequencing used PBMCs, collected from a glioma patient whose treatment included an IDH1 peptide vaccine. The source is a woman aged 40 to 49 with glioma. The sequenced DNA is TGCGCCAGCAGCCAGGTCGATATGGGCTTTAGCACAGATACGCAGTATTTT. Translation gives CASSQVDMGFSTDTQYF.